These 2 T cell receptor beta chains were sequenced from one sample in a study of T cell responses to AZD1222 COVID-19 vaccine. Profiling relied on immunoSEQ multiplex PCR, and the TCRdb table lists in-frame clones only, not all of them. The sample contains approximately 190,000 clones, approximately 92% of which appear only once. The starting material was peripheral blood, obtained on day 0 of AZD1222 vaccination. The receptors here all came from an adult in good health.

CDR3 amino acids: CASTPPTGAAEAFF. The CDR3 DNA is TGTGCCAGCACTCCTCCTACAGGGGCGGCTGAAGCTTTCTTT. This rearrangement joins TRBV28 to TRBJ1-1, with 7 bases matching TRBD1. With 7 bases clipped from V and 6 bases from J, the junction kept 11 bases outside the gene matches. The CDR3 sequence is 14 residues long. Germline V CDR1 and CDR2: MDHEN, SYDVKM.

The J gene is TRBJ2-7, the V gene TRBV7-9; no clear D gene. The CDR3 extends over 12 amino acids. Deletions cut 4 bases from V and 6 bases from J, with 10 bases between. The germline V gene has CDR1 SEHNR and CDR2 FQNEAQ (reference sequence). CDR3 coding DNA: TGTGCCAGCAGCTACAATGAAGGCGAGCAGTACTTC. Translating it yields CASSYNEGEQYF.